A single sample gave rise to the 14 T cell receptor beta chains below, sequenced in a study of cytomegalovirus exposure and HLA in healthy donors. PCR was performed using 60 Vbeta and 13 Jbeta primers. The assay was immunoSEQ multiplex PCR, and TCRdb's table has in-frame clones only and misses some. Here the sample spans 90,000 to 140,000 clones, around 73% being singletons. Specimen: PBMCs. The receptors were sampled from a man aged 25 to 40 in good health and CMV-seronegative.

The rearrangement links TRBV6-6 to TRBJ2-7; weak D call: TRBD1 (5 bases). CDR1 and CDR2 from the germline V gene are MNHNY and SVGAGI (reference sequence). The V and J ends lost 0 bases and 3 bases respectively, with 12 bases between them. The CDR3 has 15 amino acids. The CDR3 DNA sequence: TGTGCCAGCAGTTACTCGAAGTCAGGGAACTACGAGCAGTACTTC. Protein: CASSYSKSGNYEQYF.

The chain has TRBV7-8 and TRBJ1-6; 7 nucleotides line up with TRBD1. After removal of 4 bases from V and 7 bases from J, the junction contained 7 bases not matched to a gene. The germline V gene encodes CDR1 SGHVS and CDR2 FQNEAQ. This CDR3 contains 15 residues. The CDR3 DNA follows: TGTGCCAGCAGCTCGGGGGACAGCCGAAATTCACCCCTCCACTTT. Residues: CASSSGDSRNSPLHF.

This clone was counted only a few times. The chain combines TRBV7-9 with TRBJ1-1; a weak D match, TRBD1 (6 bases). Germline-derived CDR1 and CDR2 are SEHNR and FQNEAQ (reference sequence). CDR3 length: 12 amino acids. V was pared by 8 bases and J by 2 bases, with 9 bases between. As DNA, the CDR3 is TGTGCCAGCTTACAGGGCAACACTGAAGCTTTCTTT. Protein sequence: CASLQGNTEAFF.

The chain combines TRBV4-2 with TRBJ2-7; 8 bases match TRBD2. V lost 1 base to trimming and J lost 0 bases; unmatched junction nucleotides: 5. CDR1 LGHNA and CDR2 YNFKEQ come from the germline V gene. This CDR3 comprises 16 residues. Written as DNA, the CDR3 is TGTGCCAGCAGCCAAGTAACGGGGGGGAGCTCCTACGAGCAGTACTTC. This sequence encodes CASSQVTGGSSYEQYF.

The chain has TRBV5-1 and TRBJ2-7; D may be TRBD1 (6 bases). The CDR3 runs to 15 residues. Germline lookup yields CDR1 SGHRS and CDR2 YFSETQ. Deletions cut 4 bases from V and 4 bases from J, with 18 bases between. CDR3 nucleotides: TGCGCCAGCAGCGAAATCTCCGGGACAACGTACGAGCAGTACTTC. The encoded protein is CASSEISGTTYEQYF. Full variable domain (rest looked up from reference TRBV5-1 and TRBJ2-7): KAGVTQTPRYLIKTRGQQVTLSCSPISGHRSVSWYQQTPGQGLQFLFEYFSETQRNKGNFPGRFSGRQFSNSRSEMNVSTLELGDSALYLCASSEISGTTYEQYFGPGTRLTVT.

The gene calls are TRBV30 and TRBJ1-1; 8 bases agree with TRBD1. The CDR3 totals 13 residues. Germline lookup yields CDR1 GTSNPN and CDR2 SVGIG (reference sequence). V was pared by 4 bases and J by 4 bases, with 5 bases of the junction left unmatched. The CDR3 nucleotides read TGTGCCTGGACAGGGGGCCGGAGCACTGAAGCTTTCTTT. Encoded protein: CAWTGGRSTEAFF.

The J gene is TRBJ1-1, the V gene TRBV29-1, with TRBD1 matching 7 bases. V dropped 5 bases and J dropped 2; count of bases not matched to a gene: 8. This CDR3 region has 14 residues. In germline, CDR1 is SQVTM, CDR2 ANQGSEA. Here the CDR3 reads CSVLGRGSNTEAFF. The DNA for the CDR3 is TGCAGCGTTTTGGGCAGGGGGTCCAACACTGAAGCTTTCTTT.

The chain combines TRBV30 with TRBJ1-2; 7 bases map to TRBD1. Trimming took 4 bases from V and 5 from J; bases not matched to a gene: 7. There are 13 residues in the CDR3. The germline CDR1 and CDR2 sequences are GTSNPN and SVGIG (reference sequence). The CDR3 DNA is TGTGCCTGGAATACAGGGGCCCCTTATGGCTACACCTTC. This encodes CAWNTGAPYGYTF.

The chain links TRBV19 to TRBJ1-1, with TRBD1 as a possible D gene (6 bases). This CDR3 comprises 15 residues. CDR1 is LNHDA and CDR2 is SQIVND in the germline V gene (reference sequence). Trimming removed 1 base at V and 1 base at J, with 10 bases between. The CDR3 nucleotides are TGTGCCAGTAGTATAGTGGCGGGGGCGAACACTGAAGCTTTCTTT. Its protein is CASSIVAGANTEAFF.

The rearrangement joins TRBV21-1 to TRBJ1-3; the DNA was not used to check the table's D call, TRBD1. TRBV21-1 corresponds to a pseudogene. The CDR3 is made up of 18 amino acids. The CDR3 region has the DNA TGTGCCAGCAGTAAAGAAGGGGACAGACCAAGCTCTGGAAACACCATATATTTT. Protein: CASSKEGDRPSSGNTIYF.

V gene TRBV7-9 combines with J gene TRBJ2-7; 7 nucleotides agree with TRBD1. Per germline, CDR1 SEHNR and CDR2 FQNEAQ (reference sequence). The trim removed 4 bases at V and 0 bases at J, leaving 6 bases unmatched. CDR3 size: 15 residues. In nucleotides, the CDR3 is TGTGCCAGCAGCTCCTACAGGGGAAGCTCCTACGAGCAGTACTTC. Amino acid sequence: CASSSYRGSSYEQYF.

CDR3 sequence (DNA): TGTGCCAGTAGTAGCCAGGGTACAGATACGCAGTATTTT. Translation: CASSSQGTDTQYF. The gene calls are TRBV19 and TRBJ2-3; perhaps TRBD1 as D (5 bases). Trimming took off 4 bases at V and 3 bases at J, with 8 bases between the two ends. The CDR3 sequence is 13 residues long. In germline, CDR1 is LNHDA, CDR2 SQIVND (reference sequence). Based on the CDR3 plus reference TRBV19 and TRBJ2-3, the full variable domain is DGGITQSPKYLFRKEGQNVTLSCEQNLNHDAMYWYRQDPGQGLRLIYYSQIVNDFQKGDIAEGYSVSREKKESFPLTVTSAQKNPTAFYLCASSSQGTDTQYFGPGTRLTVL.

This clone was observed a handful of times. The V gene is TRBV11-3, the J gene TRBJ1-1, with D possibly matching TRBD1 (6 bases). CDR3 length: 13 residues. V was shortened by 5 bases and J by 5 bases, with 12 bases between the two germline ends. Looked up from germline, CDR1 is SGHNT and CDR2 is YENEEA. The CDR3 nucleotides are TGTGCCAGCAGCGAGGGGGGAGGGACTGAAGCTTTCTTT. Amino acid sequence: CASSEGGGTEAFF.

The V call is TRBV14, the J call TRBJ2-5; no clear D gene. V lost 0 bases to trimming and J lost 4 bases, with 15 bases between them. This CDR3 comprises 16 residues. Looked up from germline, CDR1 is SGHDN and CDR2 is FVKESK. The CDR3 sequence: CASSQDRKRVIETQYF. The CDR3 DNA sequence: TGTGCCAGCAGCCAAGATAGGAAACGGGTGATAGAGACCCAGTACTTC.